This TCR beta chain came from a study of T cell changes during pregnancy in multiple sclerosis. This clone appeared once. The data were produced by immunoSEQ multiplex PCR, yet TCRdb's version contains in-frame clones alone and is incomplete. The repertoire holds tens of thousands of clones, with roughly 94% as singletons. This CDR3 has 15 amino acids. The germline CDR1 and CDR2 sequences are SGHTA and FQGNSA. Trimming stripped 6 bases from V and 0 bases from J, with 15 bases between. The chain is built from TRBV7-2 and TRBJ2-7; the D gene is possibly TRBD2 (6 bases). This TCR came from a female donor in good health, enrolled as a control in a pregnancy study. The sequences come from peripheral blood, collected in the first trimester of pregnancy. The CDR3 sequence is CASSSSGTYSYEQYF. CDR3 DNA: TGTGCCAGCAGTTCCTCGGGGACTTACTCCTACGAGCAGTACTTC.